This entry lists 3 T cell receptor beta chains sequenced from one sample in a study of cytomegalovirus exposure and HLA in healthy donors. PCR used 60 Vbeta primers and 13 Jbeta primers. Using immunoSEQ multiplex PCR, the repertoire was profiled, and TCRdb retains in-frame clones only, with some absent. This sample carries 170,000 or so clones, around four fifths of them seen once, and the ten largest clones take roughly 1.4%. Sequencing was carried out using PBMCs. All receptors derive from a woman in her 30s in good health and CMV-seropositive.

CDR3 nucleotides: TGCGCCAGCAGCTTGGAACTTAGGGGGCGAGATACGCAGTATTTT. Translating it yields CASSLELRGRDTQYF. The chain has TRBV5-1 and TRBJ2-3, with 7 bases aligning to TRBD1. The germline V gene encodes CDR1 SGHRS and CDR2 YFSETQ. The CDR3 covers 15 residues. V shed 0 bases, J shed 5 bases, and the junction held 6 bases outside the gene matches. The complete variable domain, with remaining parts taken from reference TRBV5-1 and TRBJ2-3, reads KAGVTQTPRYLIKTRGQQVTLSCSPISGHRSVSWYQQTPGQGLQFLFEYFSETQRNKGNFPGRFSGRQFSNSRSEMNVSTLELGDSALYLCASSLELRGRDTQYFGPGTRLTVL.

The chain joins TRBV9 to TRBJ2-5, with 11 bases that match TRBD2. V gave up 0 bases and J gave up 5 bases; unmatched junction bases: 9. The CDR3 runs 17 residues. Germline CDR1 SGDLS, CDR2 YYNGEE. The DNA for the CDR3 is TGTGCCAGCAGCGTAGCTCTTGGGCTAGCGGGAGGCGAGACCCAGTACTTC. Its protein is CASSVALGLAGGETQYF.

This clone was seen a single time. The chain is built from TRBV28 and TRBJ2-7, with 13 bases aligning to TRBD2. The CDR3 has 16 residues. In germline, CDR1 is MDHEN, CDR2 SYDVKM. J was trimmed by 5 bases and V by 5 bases; bases with no gene match: 9. The CDR3 DNA is TGTGCCAGCAGTGCCCCGGGACTAGCGGGAAGGGACGAGCAGTACTTC. Protein product: CASSAPGLAGRDEQYF.